The present entry profiles one TCR beta chain with its context. Authors' analysis steps: How many nucleated cells were present was estimated from reference gene primer amplification. The assay was immunoSEQ multiplex PCR, and TCRdb's table has in-frame clones only and misses some. The DNA was the basis for D and trimming; V, J and clone size are from that table. The table shows around 300,000 clones, with approximately 90% occurring only once. The CDR3 sequence is 14 residues long. CDR1 is ENHRY, CDR2 SYGVKD, per germline. Trimming took 6 bases from V and 6 from J; bases not matched to a gene: 10. This specimen belongs to a study of blood T cell repertoires in COVID-19. About the study: From the United States, Italy and Spain came samples of acute and convalescent COVID-19. T cells, B-cell-depleted T cells, or PBMCs supplied cDNA or gDNA.

The chain combines TRBV10-3 with TRBJ1-1, with 7 positions matching TRBD1. The sequence was obtained from a woman aged 25-40 years with active or convalescent COVID-19. Sequenced: peripheral blood. The CDR3 sequence is CAIRRDSSTSEAFF. The CDR3 nucleotides are TGTGCCATCAGAAGGGACAGTTCCACCTCTGAAGCTTTCTTT.